This is a list of T cell receptor beta chains from one sample in a study of post-analysis software for immune sequencing data. TCRdb re-derived calls from the PCR reads in MiXCR, one entry per CDR3 protein. The repertoire includes some 890,000 distinct CDR3 sequences, approximately 53% of them detected once, and 4.6% sits in the top ten. Sequenced sample: blood. These receptors came from a girl between 5 and 17 years old with multiple sclerosis. Both conserved end residues are part of each CDR3. Fields, in order: V gene, D gene, J gene, clone size, CDR3 protein, CDR3 DNA. D genes are given only for firm matches. The listing skips clone size in some rows; elsewhere it reads once, few, many or a size class.

v_call: TRBV4-1; d_call: TRBD2; j_call: TRBJ2-7; clone_size: few; cdr3_aa: CASSQEKRESSYEQYF; cdr3_nt: TGCGCCAGCAGCCAAGAAAAGCGGGAGAGCTCCTACGAGCAGTACTTC
v_call: TRBV5-1; d_call: .; j_call: TRBJ2-3; clone_size: .; cdr3_aa: CASSPPEDTQYF; cdr3_nt: TGCGCCAGCAGCCCTCCCGAGGATACGCAGTATTTT
v_call: TRBV29-1; d_call: .; j_call: TRBJ1-1; clone_size: .; cdr3_aa: CSVDLGNTEAFF; cdr3_nt: TGCAGCGTTGATTTGGGGAACACTGAAGCTTTCTTT
v_call: TRBV12-3/TRBV12-4; d_call: TRBD2; j_call: TRBJ2-1; clone_size: .; cdr3_aa: CASSPTGSGRKNEQFF; cdr3_nt: TGTGCCAGCAGTCCAACGGGCAGCGGGAGGAAAAATGAGCAGTTCTTC
v_call: TRBV20-1; d_call: TRBD2; j_call: TRBJ2-3; clone_size: .; cdr3_aa: CSASGPSGGDDTQYF; cdr3_nt: TGCAGTGCTTCCGGCCCTAGCGGGGGGGATGATACGCAGTATTTT
v_call: TRBV4-2; d_call: .; j_call: TRBJ2-1; clone_size: .; cdr3_aa: CASSGRGEPYNEQFF; cdr3_nt: TGTGCCAGCAGCGGACGCGGGGAACCCTACAATGAGCAGTTCTTC
v_call: TRBV7-6; d_call: TRBD2; j_call: TRBJ2-7; clone_size: .; cdr3_aa: CASSLGGGVHEQYF; cdr3_nt: TGTGCCAGCAGCTTAGGGGGAGGGGTCCACGAGCAGTACTTC
v_call: TRBV10-3; d_call: TRBD1; j_call: TRBJ1-5; clone_size: .; cdr3_aa: CAISESGQGGQPQHF; cdr3_nt: TGTGCCATCAGTGAGTCTGGACAGGGGGGTCAGCCCCAGCATTTT
v_call: TRBV6-2/TRBV6-3; d_call: .; j_call: TRBJ1-2; clone_size: .; cdr3_aa: CASIQQGSSGDGYTF; cdr3_nt: TGTGCCAGCATTCAACAGGGCTCTTCAGGGGATGGCTACACCTTC
v_call: TRBV29-1; d_call: .; j_call: TRBJ2-5; clone_size: few; cdr3_aa: CSGATTETQYF; cdr3_nt: TGCAGCGGCGCGACTACGGAGACCCAGTACTTC
v_call: TRBV6-6; d_call: .; j_call: TRBJ2-7; clone_size: .; cdr3_aa: CATSVAGASYEQYF; cdr3_nt: TGTGCCACCTCAGTAGCTGGAGCGTCCTACGAGCAGTACTTC
v_call: TRBV27; d_call: .; j_call: TRBJ2-7; clone_size: once; cdr3_aa: CASSLSEGPSYEQYF; cdr3_nt: TGTGCCAGCAGTTTATCGGAGGGACCCTCCTACGAGCAGTACTTC
v_call: TRBV29-1; d_call: .; j_call: TRBJ2-1; clone_size: .; cdr3_aa: CSVGAPGRVVVEQFF; cdr3_nt: TGCAGCGTCGGGGCCCCGGGCAGGGTGGTAGTGGAGCAGTTCTTC
v_call: TRBV15; d_call: .; j_call: TRBJ2-5; clone_size: few; cdr3_aa: CATRGLANQETQYF; cdr3_nt: TGTGCCACCAGGGGCTTGGCAAATCAAGAGACCCAGTACTTC
v_call: TRBV27; d_call: .; j_call: TRBJ2-7; clone_size: few; cdr3_aa: CASSAASYEQYF; cdr3_nt: TGTGCCAGCAGTGCCGCCTCCTACGAGCAGTACTTC
v_call: TRBV10-3; d_call: .; j_call: TRBJ1-2; clone_size: few; cdr3_aa: CAISEGNGYTF; cdr3_nt: TGTGCCATCAGTGAGGGTAATGGCTACACCTTC
v_call: TRBV20-1; d_call: TRBD2; j_call: TRBJ2-5; clone_size: few; cdr3_aa: CSASRGGSRQETQYF; cdr3_nt: TGCAGTGCTAGCCGGGGGGGTAGCAGACAAGAGACCCAGTACTTC
v_call: TRBV3-1; d_call: .; j_call: TRBJ2-1; clone_size: .; cdr3_aa: CASSQAELVSYNEQFF; cdr3_nt: TGTGCCAGCAGCCAAGCAGAGCTCGTTAGCTACAATGAGCAGTTCTTC
v_call: TRBV14; d_call: TRBD2; j_call: TRBJ2-7; clone_size: .; cdr3_aa: CASSQDRGRVYEQYF; cdr3_nt: TGTGCCAGCAGCCAAGATCGCGGGAGGGTATACGAGCAGTACTTC
v_call: TRBV30; d_call: .; j_call: TRBJ2-7; clone_size: .; cdr3_aa: CAWSVLVTRRTYEQYF; cdr3_nt: TGTGCCTGGAGTGTACTCGTAACTAGACGGACCTACGAGCAGTACTTC
v_call: TRBV5-1; d_call: .; j_call: TRBJ2-3; clone_size: few; cdr3_aa: CASSVGHGRFTDTQYF; cdr3_nt: TGCGCCAGCAGCGTTGGACACGGCCGCTTCACAGATACGCAGTATTTT
v_call: TRBV6-6; d_call: .; j_call: TRBJ1-5; clone_size: .; cdr3_aa: CASQRGNQPQHF; cdr3_nt: TGTGCCTCGCAAAGGGGCAATCAGCCCCAGCATTTT
v_call: TRBV5-1; d_call: .; j_call: TRBJ2-6; clone_size: .; cdr3_aa: CASSYPGVSSGANVLTF; cdr3_nt: TGCGCCAGCAGTTACCCAGGGGTTTCCTCTGGGGCCAACGTCCTGACTTTC
v_call: TRBV20-1; d_call: TRBD2; j_call: TRBJ2-1; clone_size: .; cdr3_aa: CSARDPRKGGRRDEQFF; cdr3_nt: TGCAGTGCTAGAGATCCCCGCAAGGGAGGGCGTAGGGATGAGCAGTTCTTC
v_call: TRBV29-1; d_call: .; j_call: TRBJ1-2; clone_size: .; cdr3_aa: CSVEDQGQGYTF; cdr3_nt: TGCAGCGTTGAAGATCAAGGGCAAGGCTACACCTTC
v_call: TRBV4-2; d_call: .; j_call: TRBJ2-5; clone_size: .; cdr3_aa: CASSQGWQGQGNEQYF; cdr3_nt: TGTGCCAGCAGCCAAGGGTGGCAGGGGCAGGGCAATGAGCAGTACTTC
v_call: TRBV7-2; d_call: TRBD1; j_call: TRBJ2-7; clone_size: once; cdr3_aa: CASSLENGQVYEQYF; cdr3_nt: TGTGCCAGCAGCTTAGAAAACGGACAGGTATACGAGCAGTACTTC
v_call: TRBV7-2; d_call: .; j_call: TRBJ2-7; clone_size: .; cdr3_aa: CASSRTGTPKEVQYF; cdr3_nt: TGTGCCAGCAGCAGGACCGGGACTCCCAAGGAGGTGCAGTACTTC
v_call: TRBV12-3/TRBV12-4; d_call: TRBD2; j_call: TRBJ2-1; clone_size: few; cdr3_aa: CASLRGLAGNEQFF; cdr3_nt: TGTGCCAGCTTGAGAGGACTAGCGGGCAATGAGCAGTTCTTC